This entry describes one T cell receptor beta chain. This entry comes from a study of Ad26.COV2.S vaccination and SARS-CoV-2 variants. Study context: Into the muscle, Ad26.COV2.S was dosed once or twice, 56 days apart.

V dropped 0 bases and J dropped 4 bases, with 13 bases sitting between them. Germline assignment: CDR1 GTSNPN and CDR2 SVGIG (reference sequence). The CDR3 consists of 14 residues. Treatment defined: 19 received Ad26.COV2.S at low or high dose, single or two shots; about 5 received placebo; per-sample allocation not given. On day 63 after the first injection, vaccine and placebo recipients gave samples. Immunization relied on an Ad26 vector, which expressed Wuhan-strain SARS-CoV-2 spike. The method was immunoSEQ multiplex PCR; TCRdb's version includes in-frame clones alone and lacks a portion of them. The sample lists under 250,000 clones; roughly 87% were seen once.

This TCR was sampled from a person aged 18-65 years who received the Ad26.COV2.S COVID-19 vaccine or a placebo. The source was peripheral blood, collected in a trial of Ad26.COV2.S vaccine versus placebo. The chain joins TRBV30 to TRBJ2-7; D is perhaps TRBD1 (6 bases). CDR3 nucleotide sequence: TGTGCCTGGAGTGTACCGGACAGAAGGTACGAGCAGTACTTC. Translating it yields CAWSVPDRRYEQYF. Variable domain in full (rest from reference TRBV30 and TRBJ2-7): SQTIHQWPATLVQPVGSPLSLECTVEGTSNPNLYWYRQAAGRGLQLLFYSVGIGQISSEVPQNLSASRPQDRQFILSSKKLLLSDSGFYLCAWSVPDRRYEQYFGPGTRLTVT.